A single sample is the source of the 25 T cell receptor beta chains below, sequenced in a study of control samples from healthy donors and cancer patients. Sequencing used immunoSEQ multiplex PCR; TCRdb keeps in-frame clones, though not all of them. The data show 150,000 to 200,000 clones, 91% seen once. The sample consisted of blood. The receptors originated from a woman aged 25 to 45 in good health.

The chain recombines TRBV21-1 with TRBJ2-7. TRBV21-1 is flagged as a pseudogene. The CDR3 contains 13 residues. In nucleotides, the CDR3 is TGTGCCAGCAGCAATAACCACTCCTACGAGCAGTACTTC. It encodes CASSNNHSYEQYF.

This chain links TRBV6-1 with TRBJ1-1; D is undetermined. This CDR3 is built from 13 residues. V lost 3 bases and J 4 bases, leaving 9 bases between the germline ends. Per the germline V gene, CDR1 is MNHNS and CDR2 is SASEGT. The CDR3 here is CASSDQRATEAFF. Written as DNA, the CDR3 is TGTGCCAGCAGTGATCAAAGGGCCACTGAAGCTTTCTTT.

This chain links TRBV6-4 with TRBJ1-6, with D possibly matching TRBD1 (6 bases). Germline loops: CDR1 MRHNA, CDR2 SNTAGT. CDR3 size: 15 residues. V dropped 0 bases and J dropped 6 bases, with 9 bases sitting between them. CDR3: CASSDSIGGNSPLHF. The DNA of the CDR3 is TGTGCCAGCAGTGACTCGATAGGGGGTAATTCACCCCTCCACTTT.

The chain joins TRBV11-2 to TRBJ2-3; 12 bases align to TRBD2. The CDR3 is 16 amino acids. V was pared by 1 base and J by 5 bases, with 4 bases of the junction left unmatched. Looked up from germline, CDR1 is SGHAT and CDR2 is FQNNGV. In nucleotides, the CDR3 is TGTGCCAGCAGCTTAGGACTAGCGGGGGTTATAGATACGCAGTATTTT. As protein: CASSLGLAGVIDTQYF.

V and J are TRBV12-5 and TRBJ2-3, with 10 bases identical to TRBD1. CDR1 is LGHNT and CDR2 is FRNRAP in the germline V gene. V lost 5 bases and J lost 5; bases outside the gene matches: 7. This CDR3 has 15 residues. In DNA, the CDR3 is TGTGCTAGTGGTATGGGACAGGGGTTATTAGATACGCAGTATTTT. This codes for CASGMGQGLLDTQYF.

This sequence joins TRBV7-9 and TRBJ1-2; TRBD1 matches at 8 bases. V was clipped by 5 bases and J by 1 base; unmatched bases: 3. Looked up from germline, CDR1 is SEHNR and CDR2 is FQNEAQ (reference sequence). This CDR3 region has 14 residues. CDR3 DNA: TGTGCCAGCAGCCCAGGGGGCGTTAACTATGGCTACACCTTC. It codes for CASSPGGVNYGYTF. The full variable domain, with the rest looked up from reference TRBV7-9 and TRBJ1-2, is DTGVSQNPRHKITKRGQNVTFRCDPISEHNRLYWYRQTLGQGPEFLTYFQNEAQLEKSRLLSDRFSAERPKGSFSTLEIQRTEQGDSAMYLCASSPGGVNYGYTFGSGTRLTVV.

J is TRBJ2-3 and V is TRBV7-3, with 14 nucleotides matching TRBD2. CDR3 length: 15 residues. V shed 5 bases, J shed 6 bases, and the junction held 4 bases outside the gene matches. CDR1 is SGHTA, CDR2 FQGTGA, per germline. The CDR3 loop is CASSPTSGGADTQYF. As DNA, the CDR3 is TGTGCCAGCAGCCCGACTAGCGGGGGGGCTGATACGCAGTATTTT.

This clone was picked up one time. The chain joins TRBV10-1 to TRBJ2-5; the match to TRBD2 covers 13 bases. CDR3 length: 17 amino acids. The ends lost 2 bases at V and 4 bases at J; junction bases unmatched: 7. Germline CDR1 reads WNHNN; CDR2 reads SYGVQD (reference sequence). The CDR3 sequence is CASSEPRLAGGRETQYF. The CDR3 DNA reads TGCGCCAGCAGTGAGCCGAGACTAGCGGGAGGACGAGAGACCCAGTACTTC.

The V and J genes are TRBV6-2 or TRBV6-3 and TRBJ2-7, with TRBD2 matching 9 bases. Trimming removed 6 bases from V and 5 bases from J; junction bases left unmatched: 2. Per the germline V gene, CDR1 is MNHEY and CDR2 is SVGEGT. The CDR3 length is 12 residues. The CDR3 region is CASSRLADEQYF. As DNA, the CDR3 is TGTGCCAGCAGCAGACTAGCGGACGAGCAGTACTTC.

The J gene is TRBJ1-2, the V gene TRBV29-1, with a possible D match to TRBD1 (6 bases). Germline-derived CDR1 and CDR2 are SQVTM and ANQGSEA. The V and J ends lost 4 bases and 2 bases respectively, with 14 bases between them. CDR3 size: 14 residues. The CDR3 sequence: CSVGAPTGNYGYTF. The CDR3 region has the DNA TGCAGCGTTGGGGCCCCGACAGGAAACTATGGCTACACCTTC.

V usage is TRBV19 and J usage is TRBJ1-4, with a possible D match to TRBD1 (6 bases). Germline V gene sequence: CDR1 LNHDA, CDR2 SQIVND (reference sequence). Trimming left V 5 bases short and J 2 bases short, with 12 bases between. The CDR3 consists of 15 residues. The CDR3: CASSRRQATNEKLFF. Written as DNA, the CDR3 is TGTGCCAGTAGTCGCCGACAGGCTACTAATGAAAAACTGTTTTTT. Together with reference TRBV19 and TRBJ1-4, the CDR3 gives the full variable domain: DGGITQSPKYLFRKEGQNVTLSCEQNLNHDAMYWYRQDPGQGLRLIYYSQIVNDFQKGDIAEGYSVSREKKESFPLTVTSAQKNPTAFYLCASSRRQATNEKLFFGSGTQLSVL.

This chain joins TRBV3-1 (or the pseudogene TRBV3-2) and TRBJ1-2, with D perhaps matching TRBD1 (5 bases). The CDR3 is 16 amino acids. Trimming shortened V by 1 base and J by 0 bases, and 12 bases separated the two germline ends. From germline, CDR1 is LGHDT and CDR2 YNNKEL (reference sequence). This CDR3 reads CASSQGGWGPNYGYTF. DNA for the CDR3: TGTGCCAGCAGCCAAGGTGGCTGGGGCCCTAACTATGGCTACACCTTC.

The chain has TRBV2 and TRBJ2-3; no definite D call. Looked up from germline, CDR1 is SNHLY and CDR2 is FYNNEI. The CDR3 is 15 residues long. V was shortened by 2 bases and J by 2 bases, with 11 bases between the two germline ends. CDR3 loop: CASSELYQFTDTQYF. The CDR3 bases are TGTGCCAGCAGTGAACTCTACCAATTCACAGATACGCAGTATTTT. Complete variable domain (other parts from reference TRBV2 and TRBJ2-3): EPEVTQTPSHQVTQMGQEVILRCVPISNHLYFYWYRQILGQKVEFLVSFYNNEISEKSEIFDDQFSVERPDGSNFTLKIRSTKLEDSAMYFCASSELYQFTDTQYFGPGTRLTVL.

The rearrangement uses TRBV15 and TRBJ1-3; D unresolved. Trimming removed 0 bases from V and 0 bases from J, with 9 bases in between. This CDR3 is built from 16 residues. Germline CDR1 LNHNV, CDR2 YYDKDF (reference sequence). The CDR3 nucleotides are TGTGCCACCAGCAGAGATCGAGGCAGCTCTGGAAACACCATATATTTT. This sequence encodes CATSRDRGSSGNTIYF.

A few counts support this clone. The CDR3 sequence: CASSEGRGLTEAFF. DNA for the CDR3: TGCGCCAGCAGTGAGGGCAGGGGGCTCACTGAAGCTTTCTTT. The chain couples TRBV10-1 to TRBJ1-1; 8 positions agree with TRBD1. In germline, CDR1 is WNHNN, CDR2 SYGVQD (reference sequence). J lost 4 bases, V lost 2 bases, and 3 bases had no gene match. The CDR3 runs to 14 residues.

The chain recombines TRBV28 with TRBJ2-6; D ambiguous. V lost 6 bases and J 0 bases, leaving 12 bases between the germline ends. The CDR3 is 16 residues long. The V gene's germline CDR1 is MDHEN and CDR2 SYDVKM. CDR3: CASSRGRASGANVLTF. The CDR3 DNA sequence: TGTGCCAGCAGCCGCGGACGGGCCTCTGGGGCCAACGTCCTGACTTTC.

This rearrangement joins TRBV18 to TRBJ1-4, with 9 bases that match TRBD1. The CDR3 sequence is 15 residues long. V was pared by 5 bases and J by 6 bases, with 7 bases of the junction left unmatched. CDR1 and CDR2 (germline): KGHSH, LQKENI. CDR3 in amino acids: CASSTGQGRDEKLFF. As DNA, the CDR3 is TGTGCCAGCTCAACTGGACAGGGGAGGGATGAAAAACTGTTTTTT.

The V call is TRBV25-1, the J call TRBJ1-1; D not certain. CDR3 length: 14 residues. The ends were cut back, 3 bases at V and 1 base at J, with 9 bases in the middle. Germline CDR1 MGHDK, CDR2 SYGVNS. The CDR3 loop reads CASSDGNGNTEAFF. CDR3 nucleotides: TGTGCCAGCAGTGATGGTAACGGGAACACTGAAGCTTTCTTT.

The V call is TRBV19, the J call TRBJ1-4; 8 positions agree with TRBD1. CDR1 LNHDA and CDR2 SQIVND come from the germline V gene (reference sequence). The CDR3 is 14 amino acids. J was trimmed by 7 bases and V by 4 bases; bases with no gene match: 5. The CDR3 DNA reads TGTGCCAGTAGTAAGTCAGGGGGCGCTGAAAAACTGTTTTTT. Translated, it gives CASSKSGGAEKLFF.

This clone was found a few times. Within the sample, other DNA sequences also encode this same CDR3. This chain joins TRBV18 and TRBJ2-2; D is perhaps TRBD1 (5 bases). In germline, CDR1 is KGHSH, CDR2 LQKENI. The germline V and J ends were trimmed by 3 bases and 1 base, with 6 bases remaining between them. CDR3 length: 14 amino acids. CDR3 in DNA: TGTGCCAGCTCACCCGGACAGAACACCGGGGAGCTGTTTTTT. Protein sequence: CASSPGQNTGELFF.

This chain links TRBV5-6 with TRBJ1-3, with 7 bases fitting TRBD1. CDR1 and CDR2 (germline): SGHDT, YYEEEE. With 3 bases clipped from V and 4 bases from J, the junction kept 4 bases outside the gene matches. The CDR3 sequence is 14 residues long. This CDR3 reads CASSSGQIGNTIYF. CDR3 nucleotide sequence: TGTGCCAGCAGCTCGGGACAGATAGGAAACACCATATATTTT.

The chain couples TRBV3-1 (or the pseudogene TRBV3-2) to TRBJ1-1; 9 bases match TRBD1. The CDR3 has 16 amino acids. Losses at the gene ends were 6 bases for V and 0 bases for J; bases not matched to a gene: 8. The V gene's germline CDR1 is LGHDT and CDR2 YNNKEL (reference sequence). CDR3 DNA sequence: TGTGCCAGCAGACCCAGGACAGGGGCGATGAACACTGAAGCTTTCTTT. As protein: CASRPRTGAMNTEAFF.

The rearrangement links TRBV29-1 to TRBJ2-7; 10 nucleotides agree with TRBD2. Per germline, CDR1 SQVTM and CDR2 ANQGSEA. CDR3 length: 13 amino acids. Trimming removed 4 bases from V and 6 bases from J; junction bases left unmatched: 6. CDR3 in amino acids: CSVVQRGGGEQYF. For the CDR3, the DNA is TGCAGCGTTGTCCAGCGGGGGGGCGGCGAGCAGTACTTC.

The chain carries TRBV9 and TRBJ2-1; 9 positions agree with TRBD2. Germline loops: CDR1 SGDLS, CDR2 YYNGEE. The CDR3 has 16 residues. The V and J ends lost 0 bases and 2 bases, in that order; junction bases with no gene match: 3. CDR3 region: CASSVGPSGTYNEQFF. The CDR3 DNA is TGTGCCAGCAGCGTAGGTCCTAGCGGGACCTACAATGAGCAGTTCTTC.

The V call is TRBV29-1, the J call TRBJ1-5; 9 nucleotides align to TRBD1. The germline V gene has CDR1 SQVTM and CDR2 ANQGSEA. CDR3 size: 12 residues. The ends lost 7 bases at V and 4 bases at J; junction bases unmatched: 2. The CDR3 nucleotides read TGCAGCGCCGGGACAGGGAATCAGCCCCAGCATTTT. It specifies CSAGTGNQPQHF.